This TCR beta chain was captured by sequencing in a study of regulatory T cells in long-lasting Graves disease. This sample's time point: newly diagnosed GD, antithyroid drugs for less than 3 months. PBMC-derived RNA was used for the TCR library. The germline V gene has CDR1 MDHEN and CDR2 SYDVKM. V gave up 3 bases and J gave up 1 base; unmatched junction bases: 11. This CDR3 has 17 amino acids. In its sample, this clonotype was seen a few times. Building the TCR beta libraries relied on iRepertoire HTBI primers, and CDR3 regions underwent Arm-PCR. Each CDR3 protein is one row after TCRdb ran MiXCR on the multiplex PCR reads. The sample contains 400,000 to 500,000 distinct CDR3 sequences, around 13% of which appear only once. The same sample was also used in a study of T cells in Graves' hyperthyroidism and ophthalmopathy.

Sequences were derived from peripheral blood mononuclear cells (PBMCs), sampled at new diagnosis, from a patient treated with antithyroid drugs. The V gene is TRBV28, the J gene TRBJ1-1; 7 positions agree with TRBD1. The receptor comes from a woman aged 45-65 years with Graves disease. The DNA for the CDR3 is TGTGCCAGCAGTTTTAGCCCAACAGGGGCCGGGAACACTGAAGCTTTCTTT. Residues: CASSFSPTGAGNTEAFF.